This T cell receptor (beta chain) was documented in a study of T-cell memory formation after mild COVID-19. Amplification by 5'RACE using constant-segment primers produced TCR alpha and TCR beta cDNA libraries that carried sample barcodes and UMIs. TCRdb independently ran MiXCR on the 5' RACE reads; one entry per CDR3 protein. The sample holds fewer than 350,000 distinct CDR3 sequences; roughly 13% are singletons and the top ten take roughly a fifth. This sequence originates from a young man who had mild COVID-19 (a few samples of this study predate the infection). Cell type and time point are not known. Sequences were obtained from PBMCs or a T cell subset sorted from them (not recorded which).

The chain's CDR3 is CASSLSRSYEQYV. DNA of the CDR3: TGTGCCAGCAGCCTCAGCAGGAGCTACGAGCAGTACGTC. The gene calls are TRBV4-2 and TRBJ2-7; unclear D gene. The ends were cut back, 4 bases at V and 3 bases at J, with 10 bases in the middle. The CDR3 spans 13 residues. Germline values: CDR1 LGHNA, CDR2 YNFKEQ.